A selection of T cell receptor beta chains follows, all from one sample in a study of blood T cell repertoires in COVID-19. Generated by immunoSEQ multiplex PCR, the TCRdb table keeps only in-frame clones and is missing some. This table holds 200,000 to 250,000 clones, 70% to 85% found once. Material for sequencing was peripheral blood. The receptors derive from a man older than 75 with acute or convalescent COVID-19. The CDR3 runs from the conserved cysteine through the conserved F or W. A D gene is named only where the DNA matches it firmly. The size field is filled for only some rows; it gives once, few, many or a size class.

cdr3_nt cdr3_aa d_call clone_size j_call cdr3_length v_call
TGCGCCAGCAGCCGGACGGAGGCGGGGACCGGGGAGCTGTTTTTT CASSRTEAGTGELFF - - TRBJ2-2 15 TRBV4-1
TGTGCCAGCAGAACCTACAGGGATGGCTACACCTTC CASRTYRDGYTF - - TRBJ1-2 12 TRBV6-6
TGTGCAAGTCGCTTAGTCCCGGGACAGGGGGCCAGGAACATTCAGTACTTC CASRLVPGQGARNIQYF - few TRBJ2-4 17 TRBV12-2
TGTGCCAGCAGTGAAGCTAGCGGGGGATGGCCCGGGGAGCTGTTTTTT CASSEASGGWPGELFF TRBD2 many TRBJ2-2 16 TRBV6-1
TGTGCCAGCAGCTTCGGGGGGCAGCCCCAGCATTTT CASSFGGQPQHF - - TRBJ1-5 12 TRBV7-9
TGTGCCACCAGTGACAGCGGGAGCTCCTACAATGAGCAGTTCTTC CATSDSGSSYNEQFF TRBD2 - TRBJ2-1 15 TRBV24-1
TGTGCCAGCTCCGGGGAAGTTGAGGGCAATCAGCCCCAGCATTTT CASSGEVEGNQPQHF - - TRBJ1-5 15 TRBV11-3
TGTGCCAGCTCACCTTCTCCCGGGACTAGCTCGAGAGAGCAGTACTTC CASSPSPGTSSREQYF TRBD2 - TRBJ2-7 16 TRBV18
TGTGCCAGCAGCCTGGGGCCCGGGAGAACTACTGAAGCTTTCTTT CASSLGPGRTTEAFF - - TRBJ1-1 15 TRBV7-2
TGTGCCAGCAGCGTAGGAGGGACTCGTTCACCCCTCCACTTT CASSVGGTRSPLHF - - TRBJ1-6 14 TRBV9
TGCGCCAGCAGCCCCGGACAGGGGAGGATTGGAGATACGCAGTATTTT CASSPGQGRIGDTQYF TRBD1 - TRBJ2-3 16 TRBV5-1
TGTGCCAGCAGTCGCGGGACAGCGGTACACAATGAGCAGTTCTTC CASSRGTAVHNEQFF - once TRBJ2-1 15 TRBV6-6
TGTGCCAGCAGCCAAATGACGTTTAGGGAGTCGGGAACCCAGTACTTC CASSQMTFRESGTQYF - - TRBJ2-5 16 TRBV3-1/TRBV3-2
TGTGCCAGCAGCCGATACCGACAGGGCGAGGATGGCTACACCTTC CASSRYRQGEDGYTF TRBD1 - TRBJ1-2 15 TRBV3-1/TRBV3-2
TGTGCCTCCCAATTCTCAAGGGGCACTGAAGCTTTCTTT CASQFSRGTEAFF - once TRBJ1-1 13 TRBV24-1
TGTGCCAGCAGCAAAAGACGTTGTCGGCCGGGACTAGCGGGGACCGGTGAGCAGTTCTTC CASSKRRCRPGLAGTGEQFF - - TRBJ2-1 20 TRBV21-1
TGTGCCATTCCCAGGGACAGGGGCGCGAACACCGGGGAGCTGTTTTTT CAIPRDRGANTGELFF TRBD1 - TRBJ2-2 16 TRBV13
TGTGCCAGCAGTCTCGACAGATACGAGCAGTACTTC CASSLDRYEQYF - - TRBJ2-7 12 TRBV12-3/TRBV12-4
TGCGCCAGCAGCTACTGGGACAGGGGGGACGAGCAGTACTTC CASSYWDRGDEQYF TRBD1 - TRBJ2-7 14 TRBV5-1
TGTGCCAGCACTATTTGGGGCGATTCACCCCTCCACTTT CASTIWGDSPLHF - - TRBJ1-6 13 TRBV6-5
TGTGCCTGGAGTACCGCGGGACTTCTCTACAATGAGCAGTTCTTC CAWSTAGLLYNEQFF - - TRBJ2-1 15 TRBV30
TGTGCTAGTGCACAGGGGAGTTCCTACAATGAGCAGTTCTTC CASAQGSSYNEQFF TRBD1 - TRBJ2-1 14 TRBV12-5
TGTGCCAGCAGTATTCTTTTAACAGGGGGAGAAGCTTTCTTT CASSILLTGGEAFF TRBD1 - TRBJ1-1 14 TRBV2
TGTGCCAGCAGTGTCACAGGGGGGCTGTTTTTT CASSVTGGLFF TRBD1 - TRBJ2-2 11 TRBV28
TGTGCCAGCAGACAGGGGAATCAGCCCCAGCATTTT CASRQGNQPQHF TRBD1 - TRBJ1-5 12 TRBV6-5
TGTGCCAGCTATGAGTTTAGGGCGGGAGACTACAATGAGCAGTTCTTC CASYEFRAGDYNEQFF TRBD2 - TRBJ2-1 16 TRBV2
TGCGCCAGCAGCTTGGGGGACAGGGAATTATATGGCTACACCTTC CASSLGDRELYGYTF TRBD1 - TRBJ1-2 15 TRBV5-1
TGCGCCAGCAGCTTGCTAGCCGCGCTGGGTTCACCCCTCCACTTT CASSLLAALGSPLHF - - TRBJ1-6 15 TRBV5-1